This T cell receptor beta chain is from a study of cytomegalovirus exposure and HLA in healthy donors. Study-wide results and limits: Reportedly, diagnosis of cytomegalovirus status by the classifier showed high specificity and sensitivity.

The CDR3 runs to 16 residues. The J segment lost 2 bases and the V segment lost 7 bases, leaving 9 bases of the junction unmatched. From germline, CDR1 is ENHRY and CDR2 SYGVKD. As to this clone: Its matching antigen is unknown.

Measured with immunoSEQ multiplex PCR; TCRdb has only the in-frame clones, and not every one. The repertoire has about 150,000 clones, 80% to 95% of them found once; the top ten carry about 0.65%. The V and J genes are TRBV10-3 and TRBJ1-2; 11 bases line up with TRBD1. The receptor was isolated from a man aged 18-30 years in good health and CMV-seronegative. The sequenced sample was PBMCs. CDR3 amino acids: CAINTQGQGGNYGYTF. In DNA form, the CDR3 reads TGTGCCATCAATACACAGGGACAGGGGGGGAACTATGGCTACACCTTC.